This passage covers 16 T cell receptor beta chains from one sample sequenced in a study of read filtering for tumor transcriptome and immune sequencing. The library was built from about 370 ng RNA with molecular barcoded adaptors for alpha/delta and beta/gamma chains. TCRdb called the reads again in MiXCR, with one record for every CDR3 protein. Of more than 100,000 distinct CDR3 sequences in the sample, 10% to 15% are singletons; the top ten hold 8% to 13%. The specimen sequenced was a population of CD138-negative cells sorted from bone marrow. The source is a donor at least 40 years old with multiple myeloma.

In this sample, this clonotype turned up a few times. The chain couples TRBV7-9 to TRBJ2-5; D is ambiguous. The CDR3 sequence is 14 residues long. CDR1 is SEHNR, CDR2 FQNEAQ, per germline (reference sequence). V lost 2 bases, J lost 2 bases, and 9 bases lay in between. CDR3 region: CASSLTDIQETQYF. DNA for the CDR3: TGTGCCAGCAGCTTAACAGACATACAAGAGACCCAGTACTTC.

The chain couples TRBV12-3 or TRBV12-4 to TRBJ1-5; 9 nucleotides align to TRBD1. The CDR3 is 16 residues long. The V segment lost 2 bases and the J segment 1 base; nucleotides outside the gene matches: 3. CDR3 coding DNA: TGTGCCAGCAGTTTACTCACAGGGGGCAGCAATCAGCCCCAGCATTTT. It specifies CASSLLTGGSNQPQHF.

This clonotype was seen repeatedly, ten times or more. The chain employs TRBV4-1 and TRBJ2-5, with TRBD2 matching over 9 bases. V was clipped by 11 bases and J by 5 bases; unmatched bases: 18. Germline V lookup: CDR1 MGHRA, CDR2 YSYEKL. The length of the CDR3 is 16 residues. CDR3 amino acids: CAAGTASGNSGETQYF. In DNA form, the CDR3 reads TGCGCCGCCGGGACTGCTAGCGGGAACTCCGGGGAGACCCAGTACTTC.

The J gene is TRBJ1-3, the V gene TRBV4-1; the D is unclear. Trimming cost V 1 base and J 2 bases, with 9 bases left between them. The CDR3 runs 15 residues. The germline V gene has CDR1 MGHRA and CDR2 YSYEKL. CDR3 DNA sequence: TGCGCCAGCAGCCAAGTACAAGTGACTGGAAACACCATATATTTT. It is translated as CASSQVQVTGNTIYF.

This clonotype has more than one count but fewer than ten. Given a much more abundant clone one base away, this may be a read error. The chain joins TRBV3-1 to TRBJ2-1; D unclear. The CDR3 is made up of 12 amino acids. Germline CDR1 LGHDT, CDR2 YNNKEL (reference sequence). CDR3 residues: CASSQDSNVQFF. CDR3 nucleotide sequence: TGTGCCAGCAGCCAAGATAGCAATGTGCAGTTCTTC.

This clonotype was found many times. This rearrangement joins TRBV11-2 to TRBJ2-2, with 7 bases that match TRBD1. CDR3 length: 14 amino acids. Germline-derived CDR1 and CDR2 are SGHAT and FQNNGV. Trimming at V came to 5 bases and at J to 5 bases, leaving 5 bases not matched to a gene. CDR3 loop: CASSARGHTGELFF. CDR3 coding DNA: TGTGCCAGCAGCGCAAGGGGGCATACCGGGGAGCTGTTTTTT.

This clonotype was picked up many times. The chain carries TRBV19 and TRBJ2-2; D not resolved. The CDR3 has 14 amino acids. Trimming stripped 5 bases from V and 3 bases from J, with 10 bases between. CDR1 and CDR2 from the germline V gene are LNHDA and SQIVND (reference sequence). The DNA for the CDR3 is TGTGCCAGTAGTGTCAGCCAAGACACCGGGGAGCTGTTTTTT. Its translation is CASSVSQDTGELFF.

This clonotype was recorded at least ten times. The J gene is TRBJ2-1, the V gene TRBV9, with TRBD2 identical over 14 bases. Per germline, CDR1 SGDLS and CDR2 YYNGEE. The CDR3 totals 13 residues. Trimming took 7 bases from V and 6 from J; bases not matched to a gene: 0. CDR3: CASGTSGSNEQFF. CDR3 bases: TGTGCCAGCGGGACTAGCGGGAGCAATGAGCAGTTCTTC.

For this clonotype: Given a much more abundant clone one base away, this may be a read error. The gene calls are TRBV11-2 and TRBJ2-1; D is possibly TRBD1 (6 bases). V dropped 5 bases and J dropped 9 bases, with 14 bases sitting between them. The CDR3 is 13 amino acids. Looked up from germline, CDR1 is SGHAT and CDR2 is FQNNGV. CDR3: CASSPRDNGEQFF. CDR3 sequence (DNA): TGTGCCAGCAGCCCCCGGGACAACGGTGAGCAGTTCTTC.

This clonotype was seen at least ten times. CDR3 coding DNA: TGTGCCAGCAGCCAAGGACTAGCGGGGGGATATAGCACAGATACGCAGTATTTT. Translation gives CASSQGLAGGYSTDTQYF. This sequence joins TRBV3-1 and TRBJ2-3; 13 positions agree with TRBD2. With V trimmed by 1 base and J by 0 bases, 4 bases remained unmatched. The V gene's germline CDR1 is LGHDT and CDR2 YNNKEL (reference sequence). CDR3 length: 18 amino acids.

CDR3 loop: CASGSSGYEQYF. DNA for the CDR3: TGTGCCAGCGGCTCAAGCGGATACGAGCAGTACTTC. The rearrangement joins TRBV11-3 to TRBJ2-7; weak D call: TRBD2 (5 bases). This CDR3 comprises 12 residues. Germline V gene lookup returns CDR1 SGHNT and CDR2 YENEEA. V gave up 8 bases and J gave up 4 bases, with 12 bases separating them.

This clonotype was detected many times. This rearrangement joins TRBV7-8 to TRBJ2-7; 9 positions agree with TRBD1. The CDR3 consists of 15 residues. Germline V gene data show CDR1 as SGHVS and CDR2 as FQNEAQ. With V trimmed by 3 bases and J by 0 bases, 3 bases remained unmatched. The chain's CDR3 is CASSLGTGLSYEQYF. For the CDR3, the DNA is TGTGCCAGCAGCTTGGGGACAGGGCTCTCCTACGAGCAGTACTTC.

This clonotype was counted many times. CDR3 nucleotide sequence: TGCGCCAGCAGCCTAACACTAGGAGGGGGTGAGCAGTTCTTC. The encoded protein is CASSLTLGGGEQFF. The V call is TRBV5-1, the J call TRBJ2-1, with D tentatively TRBD1 or TRBD2 (6 bases each). V lost 4 bases and J lost 9, with 17 bases in between. This CDR3 is built from 14 residues. CDR1 SGHRS and CDR2 YFSETQ come from the germline V gene.

Many counts were recorded for this clonotype. The chain is built from TRBV6-5 and TRBJ2-1; 8 bases line up with TRBD2. The CDR3 covers 17 residues. Unmatched junction bases numbered 6, after V lost 0 bases and J lost 2 bases. Germline V gene data show CDR1 as MNHEY and CDR2 as SVGAGI. As DNA, the CDR3 is TGTGCCAGCAGTTACTCGAGGGGACTAGAGGCCTACAATGAGCAGTTCTTC. Its protein product is CASSYSRGLEAYNEQFF.

In this sample, this clonotype turned up many times. The V gene is TRBV4-2, the J gene TRBJ1-4, with D hard to call. Germline assignment: CDR1 LGHNA and CDR2 YNFKEQ. V lost 0 bases to trimming and J lost 0 bases, with 5 bases between them. The CDR3 runs to 15 residues. The CDR3 region has the DNA TGTGCCAGCAGCCAAGAGGACTCAACTAATGAAAAACTGTTTTTT. Translation gives CASSQEDSTNEKLFF.

This clonotype was seen only a few times. Since a much larger clone is just one base distant, this may be a read error. The chain combines TRBV20-1 with TRBJ2-2, with TRBD1 matching 12 bases. This CDR3 spans 15 amino acids. CDR1 and CDR2 from the germline V gene are DFQATT and SNEGSKA (reference sequence). Trimming cost V 6 bases and J 5 bases; bases outside gene matches: 7. The CDR3 DNA reads TGCAGTGCCGCGGGACAGGGGGCCGGGACCGGGGAGCTGTTTTTT. Translation gives CSAAGQGAGTGELFF.